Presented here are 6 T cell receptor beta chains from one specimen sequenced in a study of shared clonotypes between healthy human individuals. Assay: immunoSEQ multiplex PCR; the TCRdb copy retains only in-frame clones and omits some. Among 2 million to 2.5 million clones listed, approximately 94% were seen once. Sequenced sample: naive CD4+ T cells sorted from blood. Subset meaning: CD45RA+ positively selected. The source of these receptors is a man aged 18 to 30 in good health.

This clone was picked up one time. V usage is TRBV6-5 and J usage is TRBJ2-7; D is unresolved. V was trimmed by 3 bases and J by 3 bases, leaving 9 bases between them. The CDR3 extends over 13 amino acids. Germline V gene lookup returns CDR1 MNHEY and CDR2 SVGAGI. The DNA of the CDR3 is TGTGCCAGCAGTTATGGGCAACGCTACGAGCAGTACTTC. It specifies CASSYGQRYEQYF.

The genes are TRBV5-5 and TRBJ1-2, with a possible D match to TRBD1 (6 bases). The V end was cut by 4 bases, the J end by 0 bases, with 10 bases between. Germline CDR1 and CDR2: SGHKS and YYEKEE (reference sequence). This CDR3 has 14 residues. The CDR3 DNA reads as TGTGCCAGCAGCCCGGACAGCGCTAACTATGGCTACACCTTC. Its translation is CASSPDSANYGYTF.

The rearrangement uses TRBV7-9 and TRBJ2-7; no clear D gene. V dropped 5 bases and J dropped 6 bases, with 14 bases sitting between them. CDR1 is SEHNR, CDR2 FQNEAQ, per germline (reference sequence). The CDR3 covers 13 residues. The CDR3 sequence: CASSRLNTGEQYF. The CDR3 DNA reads TGTGCCAGCAGCCGACTTAATACGGGCGAGCAGTACTTC.

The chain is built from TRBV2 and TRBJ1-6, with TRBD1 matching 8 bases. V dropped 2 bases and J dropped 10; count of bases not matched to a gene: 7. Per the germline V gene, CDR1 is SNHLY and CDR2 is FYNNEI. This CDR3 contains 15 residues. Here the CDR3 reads CASSEQGAEGSPLHF. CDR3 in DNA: TGTGCCAGCAGTGAACAGGGGGCGGAGGGCTCACCCCTCCACTTT.

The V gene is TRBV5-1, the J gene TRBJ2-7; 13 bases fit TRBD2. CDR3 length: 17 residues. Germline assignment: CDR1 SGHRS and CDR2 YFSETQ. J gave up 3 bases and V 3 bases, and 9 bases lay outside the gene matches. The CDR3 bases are TGCGCCAGCAGCTCAACGGGACGGACTAGCGGGAGCTACGAGCAGTACTTC. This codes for CASSSTGRTSGSYEQYF.

The CDR3 spells CAWSPGTRHPLFF. Written as DNA, the CDR3 is TGTGCCTGGAGTCCCGGTACCCGACACCCACTGTTTTTT. The chain uses TRBV30 and TRBJ1-4; no firm D call. CDR1 is GTSNPN, CDR2 SVGIG, per germline (reference sequence). The CDR3 has 13 residues. The V end was cut by 2 bases, the J end by 13 bases, with 17 bases between.